This TCR beta chain was identified during a study of cytomegalovirus exposure and HLA in healthy donors. Study results and caveats: When analyzed later, a missense DCLRE1C variant was found to be linked to TCR beta V- and J-gene trimming. Researchers had no immune exposure information except CMV serostatus available. Several V segments, TRBV6-2 and TRBV6-3 among them, could not be told apart and were dropped.

Use of 60 Vbeta and 13 Jbeta primers characterized the PCR. This table comes from immunoSEQ multiplex PCR, and its TCRdb copy is limited to in-frame clones, with some not included. This table has nearly 110,000 clones, over 75% appearing once. Germline values: CDR1 GTSNPN, CDR2 SVGIG (reference sequence). The ends were cut back, 3 bases at V and 6 bases at J, with 18 bases in the middle. The CDR3 covers 15 residues. This clone was seen only once. What it binds is not known. The TCR sequence derives from a male donor in good health and CMV-seronegative. The rearrangement uses TRBV30 and TRBJ2-1, with a tentative D call TRBD1 (5 bases). The sample comprised PBMCs. The CDR3 is CAWRGQESTFNEQFF. The CDR3 DNA is TGTGCCTGGAGGGGGCAGGAAAGTACTTTCAATGAGCAGTTCTTC.